The rows below give T cell receptor beta chains drawn from one sample of a study of T cell responses to AZD1222 COVID-19 vaccine. Data came from immunoSEQ multiplex PCR; TCRdb stores just in-frame clones and leaves some out. The data hold about 260,000 clones, with more than 85% observed a single time. The sample here was peripheral blood, taken on day 0 of AZD1222 vaccination. All receptors derive from an adult in good health. Each CDR3 is given without its conserved first and last residue.

>TRBJ1-2|TRBV27
ASSEVGGDMRGYT
>TRBJ2-3|TRBV5-1
ASSFKGSSTDTQY
>TRBJ2-3|TRBV6-5
ASSYGGPTDTQY
>TRBJ2-6|TRBV28
ASSTDRAGANVLT
>TRBJ2-1|TRBV3-1/TRBV3-2
ASSRTSGYNEQF
>TRBJ2-2|TRBV28
ASSYTGDGGELF
>TRBJ1-5|TRBV19
ASSIEDRLGPQH
>TRBJ2-5|TRBV28
ASSPGTLQETQY
>TRBJ1-2|TRBV6-6
ASSRDVYGYT
>TRBJ2-7|TRBV7-2
ASSPVRGAYEQY
>TRBJ1-2|TRBV9
ASSVGTGPYGYT
>TRBJ2-7|TRBV28
ASSLVIRAVSYEQY
>TRBJ2-7|TRBV7-2
ASSPRLSSYEQY
>TRBJ1-1|TRBV11-2
ASSLALNTEAF
>TRBJ1-3|TRBV28
ASGPRGTTGLNTIY
>TRBJ2-1|TRBV4-1
ASSQVQREANEQF
>TRBJ2-1|TRBV9
ASSVATGLAYNEQF
>TRBJ2-5|TRBV5-1
ASSLRPQETQY
>TRBJ1-5|TRBV7-9
ASSLTQGANQPQH
>TRBJ1-6|TRBV3-1/TRBV3-2
ASSQGVNSPLH
>TRBJ2-7|TRBV7-9
ASSFEWSNTYEQY
>TRBJ1-4|TRBV24-1
ATSAPDRGEEKLF
>TRBJ2-3|TRBV5-4
ASGLQGGGTDTQY
>TRBJ2-7|TRBV5-1
ASSFLGGPYEQY
>TRBJ2-3|TRBV3-1/TRBV3-2
ASSQAGPGDTQY
>TRBJ1-2|TRBV5-4
ASSLPTGSEGYT
>TRBJ2-7|TRBV19
ASSPGDRAY
>TRBJ2-2|TRBV7-2
ASSPRTGWIGELF
>TRBJ2-1|TRBV30
AWGGGLAFEQF
>TRBJ2-3|TRBV4-1
ASSQDGSLAGGTTDTQY
>TRBJ2-7|TRBV27
ASRHSYEQY
>TRBJ2-1|TRBV4-1
ASSQGTSVSNEQF
>TRBJ1-2|TRBV3-1/TRBV3-2
ASSQDYRPAVGYGYT
>TRBJ1-5|TRBV12-3/TRBV12-4
ASSQQGNQPQH
>TRBJ2-2|TRBV7-2
ASSLIGELF
>TRBJ2-7|TRBV19
ASRFLAGVSYEQY
>TRBJ2-3|TRBV11-1
ASGEGFTQY